The 12 T cell receptor beta chains presented below share a single source sample, sequenced in a study of T-cell reconstitution after alpha-beta-depleted transplantation in children. Preparation of the TCRbeta library involved a method that used unique molecular identifiers. One entry per CDR3 protein results from TCRdb running MiXCR on the PCR reads. The profile shows around 190,000 distinct CDR3 sequences, under 8.5% of them singletons. Sequenced material: PBMCs, taken before TCRalphabeta/CD19-depleted stem cell transplant. These receptors all come from a boy aged 2 to 9 with acute lymphoblastic leukemia, due to receive a stem cell transplant.

This clonotype was counted many times. J is TRBJ2-5 and V is TRBV12-3 or TRBV12-4; D is possibly TRBD1 (6 bases). The CDR3 loop spans 13 amino acids. V lost 8 bases to trimming and J lost 7 bases, with 17 bases between them. CDR3 DNA: TGTGCCAGCGGTTCAGGGACCAGGGGGACCCAGTACTTC. Translated, it gives CASGSGTRGTQYF.

The chain couples TRBV10-3 to TRBJ2-5, with D perhaps being TRBD1 or TRBD2 (5 bases each). CDR3 length equals 15 residues. Trimming stripped 6 bases from V and 2 bases from J, with 16 bases between. Germline V gene sequence: CDR1 ENHRY, CDR2 SYGVKD. The CDR3 protein is CAIRKEGTGQETQYF. As DNA, the CDR3 is TGTGCCATCAGGAAAGAGGGGACGGGGCAAGAGACCCAGTACTTC.

This clonotype was counted ten times or more. The chain has TRBV28 and TRBJ1-6; D is unresolved. V was shortened by 5 bases and J by 5 bases, with 4 bases between the two germline ends. The CDR3 runs to 12 residues. Germline CDR1 and CDR2: MDHEN and SYDVKM. CDR3 protein: CASSVNNSPLHF. CDR3 nucleotide sequence: TGTGCCAGCAGTGTGAATAATTCACCCCTCCACTTT.

There are many counts of this clonotype. The V and J genes are TRBV3-1 and TRBJ1-1; no firm D call. Germline-derived CDR1 and CDR2 are LGHDT and YNNKEL (reference sequence). CDR3 length: 13 residues. V lost 4 bases to trimming and J lost 0 bases, with 6 bases between them. The CDR3 DNA is TGTGCCAGCAGCCCCGCAGTGAACACTGAAGCTTTCTTT. Translation: CASSPAVNTEAFF.

About this clonotype itself: A clone one base away is much larger, so this may be a read error. The chain combines TRBV5-1 with TRBJ2-3; no firm D call. Per germline, CDR1 SGHRS and CDR2 YFSETQ. There are 15 residues in the CDR3. This CDR3 reads CASSLEGMAPDKQYF. CDR3 DNA sequence: TGCGCCAGCAGCTTGGAGGGAATGGCACCAGATAAGCAGTATTTT.

The chain is built from TRBV18 and TRBJ1-1; no clear D gene. There are 14 residues in the CDR3. Germline loops: CDR1 KGHSH, CDR2 LQKENI. Trimming cost V 3 bases and J 1 base, with 9 bases left between them. Here the CDR3 DNA reads TGTGCCAGCTCACCGCAACAGAGGAACACTGAAGCTTTCTTT. Protein: CASSPQQRNTEAFF.

This clonotype has only a few counts. The chain links TRBV20-1 to TRBJ2-1; tentatively, D is TRBD1 (6 bases). The CDR3 consists of 15 residues. Germline-derived CDR1 and CDR2 are DFQATT and SNEGSKA (reference sequence). V was cut by 0 bases and J by 1 base, with 10 bases left in between. The CDR3 DNA sequence: TGCAGTGCTAGAGATTGGCAGGGGTCCTACAATGAGCAGTTCTTC. Residues: CSARDWQGSYNEQFF.

In this sample, this clonotype turned up many times. The V and J genes are TRBV28 and TRBJ2-2; TRBD2 matches 12 bases. V was clipped by 6 bases and J by 4 bases; unmatched bases: 3. CDR3 length: 15 residues. The germline CDR1 and CDR2 sequences are MDHEN and SYDVKM. The CDR3 coding sequence is TGTGCCAGCAGCGGACTAGCGGGAAGCACCGGGGAGCTGTTTTTT. Translated, it gives CASSGLAGSTGELFF.

The chain recombines TRBV28 with TRBJ2-7; 7 nucleotides align to TRBD1. Germline CDR1 MDHEN, CDR2 SYDVKM. V was clipped by 4 bases and J by 3 bases; unmatched bases: 6. The CDR3 contains 14 residues. CDR3 loop: CASSYQGVYYEQYF. The DNA for the CDR3 is TGTGCCAGCAGTTATCAGGGGGTCTACTACGAGCAGTACTTC.

This clonotype was detected many times. V usage is TRBV20-1 and J usage is TRBJ1-1; unclear D gene. From germline, CDR1 is DFQATT and CDR2 SNEGSKA (reference sequence). The CDR3 loop spans 13 amino acids. The ends were cut back, 0 bases at V and 4 bases at J, with 9 bases in the middle. The DNA of the CDR3 is TGCAGTGCTAGAGAGCTAACAGTCACTGAAGCTTTCTTT. Protein sequence: CSARELTVTEAFF.

In this sample, this clonotype turned up many times. The V gene is TRBV20-1, the J gene TRBJ2-1, with 12 bases identical to TRBD2. The CDR3 is made up of 16 amino acids. With V trimmed by 0 bases and J by 8 bases, 8 bases remained unmatched. From germline, CDR1 is DFQATT and CDR2 SNEGSKA (reference sequence). CDR3 loop: CSARDPASGGAHEQFF. CDR3 DNA sequence: TGCAGTGCTAGAGATCCTGCTAGCGGGGGGGCCCATGAGCAGTTCTTC.

This clonotype came up once. CDR3 loop: CAWTKGLAGTDTQYF. CDR3 coding DNA: TGTGCCTGGACCAAGGGACTAGCGGGCACAGATACGCAGTATTTT. The chain has TRBV30 and TRBJ2-3; 11 bases fit TRBD2. Germline V gives CDR1 GTSNPN, CDR2 SVGIG (reference sequence). The CDR3 extends over 15 amino acids. V trimming: 4 bases; J trimming: 1 base; junction bases outside the gene matches: 4.